The 19 T cell receptor beta chains below come from one sample, sequenced in a study of immune evolution from preneoplasia to lung adenocarcinoma. Sequenced by immunoSEQ multiplex PCR; TCRdb stores in-frame clones only, minus some. The repertoire holds some 5,800 clones, with 75% to 85% as singletons. Sequenced sample: FFPE adjacent normal lung tissue. The origin of the receptors is a person between 60 and 79 years old with lung adenocarcinoma.

The V call is TRBV15, the J call TRBJ1-1; D call uncertain. The V end was cut by 1 base, the J end by 2 bases, with 2 bases between. The length of the CDR3 is 12 residues. Germline V gene lookup returns CDR1 LNHNV and CDR2 YYDKDF (reference sequence). In DNA, the CDR3 is TGTGCCACCAGCAGAGCTAACACTGAAGCTTTCTTT. Translating gives CATSRANTEAFF.

The chain's CDR3 is CASSAFRDRRSGNTIYF. The CDR3, as DNA: TGTGCCAGTAGTGCCTTCCGGGACAGGCGCTCTGGAAACACCATATATTTT. This chain joins TRBV19 and TRBJ1-3; 8 bases fit TRBD1. Per the germline V gene, CDR1 is LNHDA and CDR2 is SQIVND (reference sequence). CDR3 length: 17 residues. V shed 5 bases and J 0 bases; nucleotides not matched to a gene: 9.

The rearrangement uses TRBV4-1 and TRBJ1-5; possible D gene TRBD1, 5 bases. V gave up 5 bases and J gave up 7 bases, with 15 bases separating them. The germline V gene encodes CDR1 MGHRA and CDR2 YSYEKL. The length of the CDR3 is 14 residues. CDR3 region: CASSAPGVDQPQHF. The CDR3 DNA is TGCGCCAGCAGCGCCCCGGGGGTGGACCAGCCCCAGCATTTT.

This chain connects TRBV25-1 to TRBJ2-2; D gene unclear. V lost 1 base and J 5 bases, leaving 11 bases between the germline ends. This CDR3 has 15 amino acids. Germline CDR1 is MGHDK and CDR2 is SYGVNS. In DNA, the CDR3 is TGTGCCAGCAGTGAATCGTTCACTCCAACCGGGGAGCTGTTTTTT. Its translation: CASSESFTPTGELFF.

In nucleotides, the CDR3 is TGTGCCAGCAGCCAATCGCGGGGGGCTTACAATGAGCAGTTCTTC. Amino acid sequence: CASSQSRGAYNEQFF. This sequence joins TRBV16 and TRBJ2-1; TRBD2 matches 8 bases. CDR1 KGHSY and CDR2 FQNENV come from the germline V gene. The CDR3 has 15 residues. The J segment lost 4 bases and the V segment lost 0 bases, leaving 2 bases of the junction unmatched.

V and J are TRBV27 and TRBJ1-5, with D perhaps matching TRBD1 (6 bases). This CDR3 is 15 amino acids long. V lost 7 bases, J lost 0 bases, and 13 bases lay in between. The V gene's germline CDR1 is MNHEY and CDR2 SMNVEV (reference sequence). The CDR3 is CASKSTGFSNQPQHF. CDR3 in DNA: TGTGCCAGCAAGAGTACAGGGTTTAGCAATCAGCCCCAGCATTTT.

The chain couples TRBV5-1 to TRBJ2-3, with a weak D call TRBD2 (7 bases). The CDR3 is 15 residues long. The V and J ends lost 6 bases and 0 bases respectively, with 14 bases between them. CDR1 SGHRS and CDR2 YFSETQ come from the germline V gene. The CDR3 protein is CASTRRGQSTDTQYF. CDR3 nucleotide sequence: TGCGCCAGCACTAGGCGGGGGCAGAGCACAGATACGCAGTATTTT.

This clone was seen a single time. The rearrangement uses TRBV28 and TRBJ2-1; D uncertain. The CDR3 spans 11 residues. Trimming stripped 5 bases from V and 2 bases from J, with 1 base between. Germline values: CDR1 MDHEN, CDR2 SYDVKM. CDR3 coding DNA: TGTGCCAGCAGTACCTACAATGAGCAGTTCTTC. Its protein is CASSTYNEQFF.

The chain links TRBV7-9 to TRBJ2-4, with D possibly being TRBD1 or TRBD2 (6 bases each). The ends were cut back, 4 bases at V and 5 bases at J, with 18 bases in the middle. The CDR3 contains 16 residues. CDR1 is SEHNR and CDR2 is FQNEAQ in the germline V gene (reference sequence). The CDR3 reads CASSSTGAPGENIQYF. DNA for the CDR3: TGTGCCAGCAGCTCTACGGGGGCCCCTGGAGAAAACATTCAGTACTTC. Combining the CDR3 with reference TRBV7-9 and TRBJ2-4 gives the whole variable domain DTGVSQNPRHKITKRGQNVTFRCDPISEHNRLYWYRQTLGQGPEFLTYFQNEAQLEKSRLLSDRFSAERPKGSFSTLEIQRTEQGDSAMYLCASSSTGAPGENIQYFGAGTRLSVL.

V is TRBV19 and J is TRBJ1-4; D call uncertain. Trimming removed 5 bases from V and 5 bases from J, with 15 bases in between. The CDR3 has 15 amino acids. Germline V lookup: CDR1 LNHDA, CDR2 SQIVND (reference sequence). In nucleotides, the CDR3 is TGTGCCAGTAGTCCTAGCCGGGCCTCGAATGAAAAACTGTTTTTT. Encoded protein: CASSPSRASNEKLFF.

The chain couples TRBV6-1 to TRBJ2-1; D call uncertain. Trimming stripped 3 bases from V and 9 bases from J, with 6 bases between. Germline V lookup: CDR1 MNHNS, CDR2 SASEGT. This CDR3 region has 11 residues. The CDR3 region is CASSDPSEQFF. The CDR3, as DNA: TGTGCCAGCAGTGATCCAAGTGAGCAGTTCTTC.

This clone was recorded once. The J gene is TRBJ2-5, the V gene TRBV5-1, with D perhaps matching TRBD2 (6 bases). The ends were cut back, 0 bases at V and 0 bases at J, with 6 bases in the middle. CDR3 length: 14 amino acids. CDR1 and CDR2 (germline): SGHRS, YFSETQ. The CDR3 DNA sequence: TGCGCCAGCAGCTTGGGGGACTACCAAGAGACCCAGTACTTC. Translation: CASSLGDYQETQYF.

The rearrangement links TRBV6-1 to TRBJ2-7; D remains ambiguous. CDR1 and CDR2 from the germline V gene are MNHNS and SASEGT. This CDR3 comprises 13 residues. V lost 7 bases and J lost 1, with 11 bases in between. CDR3 coding DNA: TGTGCCAGCACTAAGACAAATTCCTACGAGCAGTACTTC. Protein: CASTKTNSYEQYF.

Details on this clone: This sample also contains other DNA sequences that code for the same CDR3. V usage is TRBV5-1 and J usage is TRBJ1-1, with a possible D match to TRBD1 (5 bases). This CDR3 is 14 amino acids long. The germline V gene encodes CDR1 SGHRS and CDR2 YFSETQ. V lost 0 bases to trimming and J lost 5 bases, with 11 bases between them. CDR3 sequence: CASSLAGGGTEAFF. In DNA form, the CDR3 reads TGCGCCAGCAGCTTGGCAGGCGGGGGGACTGAAGCTTTCTTT.

The rearrangement joins TRBV6-5 to TRBJ2-7; the D gene is possibly TRBD2 (6 bases). There are 15 residues in the CDR3. Germline V gene sequence: CDR1 MNHEY, CDR2 SVGAGI. The V end lost 6 bases, the J end lost 4 bases, and 19 bases lay between the germline ends. This CDR3 reads CASSKPRDGRYEQYF. CDR3 coding DNA: TGTGCCAGCAGCAAACCGCGGGACGGAAGGTACGAGCAGTACTTC.

This clone occurred once. The rearrangement joins TRBV2 to TRBJ1-5; D is undetermined. The ends were cut back, 0 bases at V and 2 bases at J, with 14 bases in the middle. The CDR3 extends over 17 amino acids. CDR1 SNHLY and CDR2 FYNNEI come from the germline V gene. As DNA, the CDR3 is TGTGCCAGCAGTGAAGCACAAGGAACAAGGGGCAATCAGCCCCAGCATTTT. It yields the protein CASSEAQGTRGNQPQHF.

CDR3 DNA: TGTGCCAGCAGTTACGCCTCCTACAATGAGCAGTTCTTC. It translates to CASSYASYNEQFF. The chain is built from TRBV27 and TRBJ2-1; D not certain. The CDR3 runs 13 residues. Germline lookup yields CDR1 MNHEY and CDR2 SMNVEV (reference sequence). Trimming left V 4 bases short and J 0 bases short, with 4 bases between.

The chain couples TRBV27 to TRBJ2-4; the D gene is possibly TRBD1 (6 bases). The CDR3 is made up of 16 amino acids. Germline-derived CDR1 and CDR2 are MNHEY and SMNVEV (reference sequence). Trimming removed 0 bases from V and 1 base from J, with 10 bases in between. The CDR3 reads CASSLSIRGAKNIQYF. The CDR3 bases are TGTGCCAGCAGTTTATCGATAAGGGGGGCCAAAAACATTCAGTACTTC.

The chain uses TRBV5-5 and TRBJ1-5; D ambiguous. Germline V gene sequence: CDR1 SGHKS, CDR2 YYEKEE (reference sequence). Deletions cut 0 bases from V and 2 bases from J, with 9 bases between. The CDR3 consists of 15 residues. The CDR3 sequence: CASSLGVYGNQPQHF. The CDR3 nucleotides are TGTGCCAGCAGCTTGGGAGTTTACGGCAATCAGCCCCAGCATTTT.